Listed below are T cell receptor beta chains from one sample, sequenced in a study of shared clonotypes between healthy human individuals. The protocol was immunoSEQ multiplex PCR, while the TCRdb copy is restricted to in-frame clones and leaves out a portion. The sample lists some 1 million clones, about three quarters seen once, with approximately 1.5% in the top ten. The sequenced material came from memory CD4+ T cells sorted from blood. These receptors were taken from a man aged 18-30 years in good health. The CDR3 runs from the conserved cysteine through the conserved F or W. The D gene is left open where the match is weak. Rows may omit the clone size; those that give it use once, few, many or a size class.

J	D	V	length	size	DNA	CDR3
TRBJ2-2	TRBD1	TRBV14	18	NA	TGTGCCAGCAGCCAGCCAAGAGGGACAGGAGTCCGTCCCGGGGAGCTGTTTTTT	CASSQPRGTGVRPGELFF
TRBJ2-3	TRBD2	TRBV9	15	once	TGTGCCAGCAGCGTTACTAGCGGGGTCACAGATACGCAGTATTTT	CASSVTSGVTDTQYF
TRBJ1-1	NA	TRBV18	13	NA	TGTGCCAGCTCAGTCACACGGAACACTGAAGCTTTCTTT	CASSVTRNTEAFF
TRBJ2-7	NA	TRBV18	18	NA	TGTGCCAGCTCACCACCTTCAGGGGGGACCTCAGGCTCCTACGAGCAGTACTTC	CASSPPSGGTSGSYEQYF
TRBJ1-5	NA	TRBV30	15	few	TGTGCCTGGAGGACCGGGACATTCGGCAATCAGCCCCAGCATTTT	CAWRTGTFGNQPQHF
TRBJ1-5	NA	TRBV10-2	13	once	TGCGCCAGCACGGGAGACCGTAATCAGCCCCAGCATTTT	CASTGDRNQPQHF
TRBJ2-3	TRBD2	TRBV6-1	14	NA	TGTGCCAGCAGTGTGGCGGGGGGCACAGATACGCAGTATTTT	CASSVAGGTDTQYF
TRBJ2-5	TRBD2	TRBV7-2	16	NA	TGTGCCAGCAGCGGCCGACTAGCGGGGAACCAAGAGACCCAGTACTTC	CASSGRLAGNQETQYF
TRBJ2-5	NA	TRBV5-6	15	NA	TGTGCCAGCAGCGTGACCTTAGGGCGGCAAGAGACCCAGTACTTC	CASSVTLGRQETQYF
TRBJ2-3	NA	TRBV6-6	14	once	TGTGCCAGCAGTTACTCATACGGGTCCGATACGCAGTATTTT	CASSYSYGSDTQYF
TRBJ1-2	NA	TRBV20-1	10	NA	TGCAGTGCTGACAGTAATGGCTACACCTTC	CSADSNGYTF
TRBJ2-1	NA	TRBV6-1	15	few	TGTGCCAGCAGTGAAATCACGGGGCTTTCGGATGAGCAGTTCTTC	CASSEITGLSDEQFF
TRBJ2-7	TRBD2	TRBV29-1	16	NA	TGCAGCGTGGGACTAGCGAGGGGCAGGAGCTCCTACGAGCAGTACTTC	CSVGLARGRSSYEQYF
TRBJ1-1	TRBD1	TRBV5-1	14	few	TGCGCCAGCACCGAATTTGAGGGACAGACAGAAGCTTTCTTT	CASTEFEGQTEAFF
TRBJ1-4	NA	TRBV7-9	15	NA	TGTGCCAGCAGCTTATTTATGACAACTAATGAAAAACTGTTTTTT	CASSLFMTTNEKLFF
TRBJ1-6	NA	TRBV19	15	once	TGTGCCAGTCAGTTGGAGAGCTCCTATAATTCACCCCTCCACTTT	CASQLESSYNSPLHF
TRBJ2-3	NA	TRBV9	14	NA	TGTGCCAGCAGCGTAGGACGAGGCACAGATACGCAGTATTTT	CASSVGRGTDTQYF
TRBJ1-1	NA	TRBV5-1	15	few	TGCGCCAGCAGCCTAGATCCGTCTATCCAGACTGAAGCTTTCTTT	CASSLDPSIQTEAFF
TRBJ2-2	NA	TRBV21-1	13	NA	TGTGCCAAGACAGCCCCGTGCACCGGGGAGCTGTTTTTT	CAKTAPCTGELFF
TRBJ1-5	TRBD1	TRBV28	15	few	TGTGCCAGCACTTTAGGGGACAGGCTAAATCAGCCCCAGCATTTT	CASTLGDRLNQPQHF
TRBJ2-2	NA	TRBV30	15	NA	TGTGCCTGGAGCGACGTTGGACTTGCAGCCGGGGAGCTGTTTTTT	CAWSDVGLAAGELFF
TRBJ2-4	TRBD1	TRBV29-1	17	NA	TGCAGCGTTCGGTCTCGGGACAGCCTTTTAGCCAAAAACATTCAGTACTTC	CSVRSRDSLLAKNIQYF
TRBJ2-2	NA	TRBV7-2	15	NA	TGTGCCAGCAGCTTAGTCAACTCGAACACCGGGGAGCTGTTTTTT	CASSLVNSNTGELFF
TRBJ2-3	NA	TRBV9	14	NA	TGTGCCAGCAGCGTAGATGCGAGCACAGATACGCAGTATTTT	CASSVDASTDTQYF
TRBJ1-3	NA	TRBV6-1	15	NA	TGTGCCAGCAGTGAAGGAATCTACTCTGGAAACACCATATATTTT	CASSEGIYSGNTIYF
TRBJ2-7	TRBD2	TRBV20-1	9	NA	TGCAGTCCAGCGGGGGAGCAGTACTTC	CSPAGEQYF
TRBJ2-7	NA	TRBV14	16	few	TGTGCCAGCAGCCAAGATAATTTCTGGGCCTCCTACGAGCAGTACTTC	CASSQDNFWASYEQYF
TRBJ1-1	NA	TRBV13	14	NA	TGTGCCAGCAGCTTACGGGCAGTCCTCCCTGAAGCTTTCTTT	CASSLRAVLPEAFF
TRBJ2-6	TRBD1	TRBV7-2	18	NA	TGTGCCAGCAGCTTACGACCGGGACAGAGCTCTGGGGCCAACGTCCTGACTTTC	CASSLRPGQSSGANVLTF
TRBJ2-5	NA	TRBV2	14	NA	TGTGCCAGCACCCTGGGGGCTAGCGGCGAGACCCAGTACTTC	CASTLGASGETQYF
TRBJ2-7	NA	TRBV19	16	NA	TGTGCCGGCCTTTGCCGACCTGCAGGGCCCTCCTACGAGCAGTACTTC	CAGLCRPAGPSYEQYF
TRBJ1-2	NA	TRBV30	12	NA	TGTGCCTGGAGTGTAAGAGACAGGCACCACCACTTC	CAWSVRDRHHHF
TRBJ2-2	TRBD2	TRBV4-1	16	NA	TGCGCCAGCAGCCAAGAAGGGCGGGGGGGCGCCGGGGAGCTGTTTTTT	CASSQEGRGGAGELFF
TRBJ2-1	NA	TRBV27	13	NA	TGTGCCAGCCAGACTTTCCCATACAATGAGCAGTTCTTC	CASQTFPYNEQFF
TRBJ1-1	TRBD1	TRBV9	13	NA	TGTGCCAGCAGCCGGGACAGGGGGCAGGAAGCTTTCTTT	CASSRDRGQEAFF
TRBJ2-1	TRBD2	TRBV10-3	17	NA	TGTGCCATCAGTCAGAGCGGACTAGCGGGGGACCGATCAAAGCAGTTCTTC	CAISQSGLAGDRSKQFF
TRBJ2-7	NA	TRBV5-1	14	few	TGCGCCAGCAGCTTGGAAGGATCCTCCTACGAGCAGTACTTC	CASSLEGSSYEQYF
TRBJ1-2	TRBD1	TRBV5-8	13	NA	TGTGCCAGCAGCCTGGGACAGAACTATGGCTACACCTTC	CASSLGQNYGYTF
TRBJ2-1	TRBD2	TRBV7-2	16	NA	TGTGCCAGCAGCTTAGCGACTAGCGGGAGCTACAATGAGCAGTTCTTC	CASSLATSGSYNEQFF
TRBJ2-2	NA	TRBV11-3	17	NA	TGTGCCAGCAGCTTAGATCCGCCTACGACGTTCCCCGGGGAGCTGTTTTTT	CASSLDPPTTFPGELFF
TRBJ1-5	NA	TRBV12-5	15	few	TGTGCTAGTGGTTGGGAGGACAGTAGCAATCAGCCCCAGCATTTT	CASGWEDSSNQPQHF
TRBJ2-3	TRBD2	TRBV6-1	14	NA	TGTGCCACACTTGGGACTAGGGTGGGATATACGCAGTATTTT	CATLGTRVGYTQYF
TRBJ2-7	TRBD1	TRBV5-1	17	NA	TGCGCCAGCAGCCTAGGAAGGACAGGGTCTAGCTCCTACGAGCAGTACTTC	CASSLGRTGSSSYEQYF
TRBJ2-1	TRBD2	TRBV7-2	16	NA	TGTGCCAGCAGCTTAGAGGGGACTAGTATCTACAATGAGCAGTTCTTC	CASSLEGTSIYNEQFF
TRBJ2-5	NA	TRBV18	12	once	TGTGCCAGCTCACCACCTAAAGAGACCCAGTACTTC	CASSPPKETQYF
TRBJ1-2	NA	TRBV7-4	14	few	TGTGCCAGCAGCTTAGAAGCGGGTAACTATGGCTACACCTTC	CASSLEAGNYGYTF
TRBJ1-5	NA	TRBV19	13	NA	TGTGCCAGTATGTACAGGGTCGGACAGCCCCAGCATTTT	CASMYRVGQPQHF
TRBJ2-5	TRBD2	TRBV5-1	20	NA	TGCGCCAGCAGCCCCCCCTTGGTTGGCGTCGGCGGGGGGGCAGGGGAGACCCAGTACTTC	CASSPPLVGVGGGAGETQYF
TRBJ1-1	NA	TRBV6-1	14	NA	TGTGCCAGCAGGCTGGGAGTTATGAACACTGAAGCTTTCTTT	CASRLGVMNTEAFF
TRBJ1-5	NA	TRBV19	14	NA	TGTGCCAGTAGTATCTTTATAAGCAATCAGCCCCAGCATTTT	CASSIFISNQPQHF
TRBJ1-2	NA	TRBV18	15	NA	TGTGCCAGCTCACCACTGCAGGGGACTAACTATGGCTACACCTTC	CASSPLQGTNYGYTF
TRBJ2-5	NA	TRBV29-1	13	NA	TGCAGCTACTCTGGAGGGGGCAAAGAGACCCAGTACTTC	CSYSGGGKETQYF
TRBJ1-5	NA	TRBV30	13	NA	TGTGCCTGGAGTACGGGACCCAATCAGCCCCAGCATTTT	CAWSTGPNQPQHF